The 17 T cell receptor beta chains presented below share a single source sample, sequenced in a study of early T cells in non-severe SARS-CoV-2 infection. TCRdb redid the calling of the 5' RACE reads with MiXCR, one entry per CDR3 protein. Among tens of thousands of distinct CDR3 sequences listed, 5.6% were seen once. The specimen was whole blood. The receptors here all came from an adult who was a healthcare worker with PCR-confirmed SARS-CoV-2 infection or an uninfected control (not recorded which).

This clonotype has ten or more counts. CDR3: CASSEESRNTEAFF. The CDR3 coding sequence is TGTGCCAGCAGCGAAGAGTCTCGGAACACTGAAGCTTTCTTT. This chain uses TRBV7-9 with TRBJ1-1; D remains unclear. The CDR3 contains 14 residues. The V gene's germline CDR1 is SEHNR and CDR2 FQNEAQ (reference sequence). Trimming removed 5 bases from V and 1 base from J, with 11 bases in between.

This clonotype was recorded many times. The chain employs TRBV5-6 and TRBJ2-7; D is ambiguous. Trimming stripped 0 bases from V and 8 bases from J, with 9 bases between. The V gene's germline CDR1 is SGHDT and CDR2 YYEEEE. This CDR3 is built from 12 residues. The CDR3, as DNA: TGTGCCAGCAGCTTGGCACGTCTCCAGCAGTACTTC. This translates into CASSLARLQQYF.

The chain employs TRBV19 and TRBJ2-7; D is possibly TRBD1 (6 bases). CDR1 and CDR2 from the germline V gene are LNHDA and SQIVND (reference sequence). The CDR3 is 13 residues long. The germline V and J ends were trimmed by 3 bases and 8 bases, with 14 bases remaining between them. CDR3 bases: TGTGCCAGTAGTATCCAGGGGTGGGAGAAGCAGTACTTC. It codes for CASSIQGWEKQYF. The full variable domain, its missing parts supplied by reference TRBV19 and TRBJ2-7, is DGGITQSPKYLFRKEGQNVTLSCEQNLNHDAMYWYRQDPGQGLRLIYYSQIVNDFQKGDIAEGYSVSREKKESFPLTVTSAQKNPTAFYLCASSIQGWEKQYFGPGTRLTVT.

The table lists this clonotype with many counts. This chain joins TRBV10-2 and TRBJ1-1; D might be TRBD1 (6 bases). Looked up from germline, CDR1 is WSHSY and CDR2 is SAAADI. V dropped 5 bases and J dropped 4 bases, with 17 bases sitting between them. CDR3 size: 15 residues. CDR3 nucleotides: TGCGCCAGCAGTTCAGGGGCCGGAGTGGGCACTGAAGCTTTCTTT. It yields the protein CASSSGAGVGTEAFF.

A note on this clonotype: A much larger clone sits a single nucleotide away, making a read error possible. The V and J genes are TRBV20-1 and TRBJ1-6; D is undetermined. This CDR3 has 14 amino acids. Germline V gene data show CDR1 as DFQATT and CDR2 as SNEGSKA (reference sequence). Trimming shortened V by 6 bases and J by 5 bases, and 14 bases separated the two germline ends. CDR3 sequence (DNA): TGCAGTGCCCCCGGGAGCGCCCATAATTCACCCCTCCACTTT. Its translation is CSAPGSAHNSPLHF.

This clonotype has a count of ten or more. J is TRBJ1-4 and V is TRBV10-3; possible D gene TRBD1, 5 bases. Looked up from germline, CDR1 is ENHRY and CDR2 is SYGVKD. The V end lost 5 bases, the J end lost 5 bases, and 12 bases lay between the germline ends. This CDR3 is 14 amino acids long. CDR3 nucleotide sequence: TGTGCCATCAGTCCAGGGAATACGAATGAAAAACTGTTTTTT. It is translated as CAISPGNTNEKLFF.

The table lists this clonotype with many counts. The chain uses TRBV10-3 and TRBJ2-5; D ambiguous. The CDR3 loop spans 9 amino acids. Germline loops: CDR1 ENHRY, CDR2 SYGVKD. Trimming took 8 bases from V and 5 from J, leaving 3 bases between them. CDR3 loop: CAIGETQYF. CDR3 sequence (DNA): TGTGCCATCGGGGAGACCCAGTACTTC.

This clonotype is medium-sized (0.01 to 0.1%) within its sample. This sequence joins TRBV18 and TRBJ2-1; 11 bases are shared with TRBD2. This CDR3 has 19 residues. CDR1 and CDR2 from the germline V gene are KGHSH and LQKENI. The J segment lost 9 bases and the V segment lost 3 bases, leaving 19 bases of the junction unmatched. The CDR3, as DNA: TGTGCCAGCTCACCCGGCGAAGTATTACTAGCGGGAGAGGCCTTTGAGCAGTTCTTC. This sequence encodes CASSPGEVLLAGEAFEQFF.

This clonotype was seen many times. The chain links TRBV7-2 to TRBJ2-7; unclear D gene. Trimming removed 0 bases from V and 5 bases from J, with 2 bases in between. This CDR3 region has 11 residues. CDR1 and CDR2 (germline): SGHTA, FQGNSA. The CDR3 is CASSLADEQYF. The CDR3 nucleotides read TGTGCCAGCAGCTTAGCCGACGAGCAGTACTTC.

This clonotype was recorded at least ten times. The V gene is TRBV29-1, the J gene TRBJ2-1; 9 bases line up with TRBD1. Trimming took 7 bases from V and 1 from J; bases not matched to a gene: 5. Per the germline V gene, CDR1 is SQVTM and CDR2 is ANQGSEA. CDR3 length: 14 amino acids. CDR3 residues: CSGLGQGSYNEQFF. DNA of the CDR3: TGCAGCGGGCTGGGACAGGGTTCCTACAATGAGCAGTTCTTC.

This clonotype was seen ten or more times. The genes are TRBV7-2 and TRBJ2-7; the match to TRBD2 covers 9 bases. The J segment lost 0 bases and the V segment lost 7 bases, leaving 7 bases of the junction unmatched. There are 15 residues in the CDR3. Germline loops: CDR1 SGHTA, CDR2 FQGNSA. The CDR3 is CASTLDSGSSYEQYF. The CDR3 DNA reads as TGTGCCAGCACCTTGGATAGCGGGAGCTCCTACGAGCAGTACTTC.

This clonotype was seen only once. The chain joins TRBV3-1 to TRBJ1-2; D remains ambiguous. Between the trimmed V and J ends, which lost 5 bases and 3 bases, there was a span of 19 bases. The CDR3 spans 16 residues. Germline V gives CDR1 LGHDT, CDR2 YNNKEL (reference sequence). CDR3 sequence reads: CASSSRSVGIDYGYTF. DNA for the CDR3: TGTGCCAGCAGCTCTCGATCAGTGGGGATTGACTATGGCTACACCTTC.

This clonotype was seen ten or more times. The chain uses TRBV9 and TRBJ2-5, with D possibly matching TRBD1 (6 bases). The germline CDR1 and CDR2 sequences are SGDLS and YYNGEE. Trimming took 3 bases from V and 4 from J, leaving 13 bases between them. This CDR3 has 14 amino acids. For the CDR3, the DNA is TGTGCCAGCAGCGAGACTCAAGGGGGAGAGACCCAGTACTTC. Translating gives CASSETQGGETQYF.

This clonotype was counted ten times or more. The gene calls are TRBV7-2 and TRBJ2-3; 7 nucleotides align to TRBD1. V was pared by 3 bases and J by 1 base, with 4 bases of the junction left unmatched. Germline CDR1 SGHTA, CDR2 FQGNSA. CDR3 length: 15 amino acids. The CDR3 spells CASSLDRLRTDTQYF. The CDR3 nucleotides read TGTGCCAGCAGCTTGGACAGGCTCCGCACAGATACGCAGTATTTT.

This clonotype was picked up a small number of times. V and J are TRBV6-5 and TRBJ1-1, with D tentatively TRBD1 (5 bases). Trimming took off 4 bases at V and 1 base at J, with 10 bases between the two ends. This CDR3 has 14 amino acids. Germline CDR1 MNHEY, CDR2 SVGAGI. This CDR3 reads CASSWGGRNTEAFF. The CDR3 bases are TGTGCCAGCAGTTGGGGGGGACGGAACACTGAAGCTTTCTTT.

Only a few counts were recorded for this clonotype. The V gene is TRBV20-1, the J gene TRBJ1-1, with D hard to call. Trimming stripped 0 bases from V and 1 base from J, with 9 bases between. The length of the CDR3 is 14 residues. Germline V lookup: CDR1 DFQATT, CDR2 SNEGSKA (reference sequence). The CDR3 protein is CSARDRRANTEAFF. The CDR3, as DNA: TGCAGTGCTAGAGATCGGAGGGCGAACACTGAAGCTTTCTTT.

This chain links TRBV20-1 with TRBJ2-7; 8 nucleotides match TRBD1. CDR1 and CDR2 (germline): DFQATT, SNEGSKA (reference sequence). The CDR3 has 14 residues. With 3 bases clipped from V and 4 bases from J, the junction kept 8 bases outside the gene matches. The CDR3, as DNA: TGCAGTGCTAGTCCCCAGCAGGGGGCGTACGAGCAGTACTTC. Its protein product is CSASPQQGAYEQYF.